This entry lists 32 T cell receptor beta chains sequenced from one sample in a study of low-dose radiotherapy and immunotherapy resistance in tumors. Described time point: after trial treatment. Treatment in this sample: LDRT plus nivolumab, ipilimumab, low-dose cyclophosphamide and aspirin (RACIN trial). cDNA synthesis used a TRAV/TRBV-specific primer set for both chains. The authors amplified TCRs for roughly 20 PCR cycles with a constant-region primer and a V-primer adapter. Using its own MiXCR run on the reads, TCRdb lists one record per CDR3 protein. The repertoire holds around 100,000 distinct CDR3 sequences, under 25% seen once, with over 4% in the top ten. This sample comprised PBMCs, obtained after low-dose radiotherapy plus immunotherapy. Receptors originate from a male donor with prostate cancer.

Ten or more counts support this clonotype. The chain joins TRBV2 to TRBJ2-7; maybe TRBD1 (6 bases). There are 12 residues in the CDR3. Per germline, CDR1 SNHLY and CDR2 FYNNEI. CDR3 nucleotide sequence: TGTGCTGCCCGGACAGTCTCCTACGAGCAGTACTTC. Translation: CAARTVSYEQYF.

This clonotype has a count of ten or more. The chain uses TRBV19 and TRBJ2-3, with D uncertain. Germline V gene lookup returns CDR1 LNHDA and CDR2 SQIVND (reference sequence). Trimming pared 4 bases from V and 4 bases from J, leaving 12 bases between. There are 14 residues in the CDR3. The CDR3 spells CASSTAGWPDTQYF. CDR3 in DNA: TGTGCCAGTAGTACTGCAGGTTGGCCAGATACGCAGTATTTT.

This clonotype was counted many times. The CDR3 protein is CAWMTDEGGSPLHF. DNA for the CDR3: TGTGCCTGGATGACCGACGAGGGGGGTTCACCCCTCCACTTT. This chain uses TRBV30 with TRBJ1-6; D is perhaps TRBD1 (6 bases). The CDR3 is 14 residues long. Trimming took 4 bases from V and 9 from J, leaving 16 bases between them. Looked up from germline, CDR1 is GTSNPN and CDR2 is SVGIG (reference sequence). The whole variable domain, filled in from reference TRBV30 and TRBJ1-6, reads SQTIHQWPATLVQPVGSPLSLECTVEGTSNPNLYWYRQAAGRGLQLLFYSVGIGQISSEVPQNLSASRPQDRQFILSSKKLLLSDSGFYLCAWMTDEGGSPLHFGNGTRLTVT.

At least ten counts were recorded for this clonotype. The CDR3 DNA reads as TGTGCCAGCAGCTTAGTTAGCAGGGGGCTCCACAATGAGCAGTTCTTC. Its translation: CASSLVSRGLHNEQFF. This rearrangement joins TRBV7-9 to TRBJ2-1; 8 bases are a match to TRBD1. CDR1 is SEHNR and CDR2 is FQNEAQ in the germline V gene (reference sequence). Trimming removed 1 base from V and 5 bases from J; junction bases left unmatched: 7. This CDR3 has 16 residues.

This clonotype was seen repeatedly, ten times or more. The CDR3 DNA is TGTGCCAGTACTAGGAGCTCCTATAATTCACCCCTCCACTTT. It specifies CASTRSSYNSPLHF. V is TRBV19 and J is TRBJ1-6; no firm D call. V was pared by 7 bases and J by 0 bases, with 7 bases between. The CDR3 runs 14 residues. Germline V gene lookup returns CDR1 LNHDA and CDR2 SQIVND (reference sequence).

Concerning this clonotype itself: This likely stems from a read error, as it lies one base from a far larger clone. This chain uses TRBV5-3 with TRBJ1-1; D is unresolved. TRBV5-3 is known as an ORF, though its function is uncertain. This CDR3 is built from 16 residues. Between the trimmed V and J ends, which lost 8 bases and 0 bases, there was a span of 20 bases. The DNA of the CDR3 is TGTGCCAGCACCTTGGCTCCTAGGTCGGTGAACACTGAAGCTTTCTTT. This translates into CASTLAPRSVNTEAFF.

This clonotype occurred many times. This chain joins TRBV3-1 and TRBJ1-2; 10 bases map to TRBD1. Losses at the gene ends were 2 bases for V and 6 bases for J; bases not matched to a gene: 3. The germline V gene encodes CDR1 LGHDT and CDR2 YNNKEL (reference sequence). The CDR3 runs to 14 residues. The CDR3 region is CASSQYGTGDGYTF. CDR3 coding DNA: TGTGCCAGCAGCCAATACGGGACAGGGGATGGCTACACCTTC. Filled out from reference TRBV3-1 and TRBJ1-2, the complete variable domain reads DTAVSQTPKYLVTQMGNDKSIKCEQNLGHDTMYWYKQDSKKFLKIMFSYNNKELIINETVPNRFSPKSPDKAHLNLHINSLELGDSAVYFCASSQYGTGDGYTFGSGTRLTVV.

Note on this clonotype: The DNA is left out, because the CDR3 cannot be placed on it with certainty; the CDR3 is given as TCRdb lists it. The chain links TRBV5-6 to TRBJ2-7; the table's D call, TRBD1, was not checked against the DNA. Germline V gene lookup returns CDR1 SGHDT and CDR2 YYEEEE. The CDR3 sequence runs 19 residues, both termini included. The CDR3 spells CASSFYICSANDRGHEQYF.

Ten or more counts support this clonotype. CDR3 in DNA: TGCAGTGCTAGCTCCGGGAGGAATTCACCCCTCCACTTT. Protein product: CSASSGRNSPLHF. This chain uses TRBV20-1 with TRBJ1-6; no firm D call. The CDR3 has 13 amino acids. With 3 bases removed from V and 7 bases from J, the gap between germline ends came to 10 bases. The V gene's germline CDR1 is DFQATT and CDR2 SNEGSKA (reference sequence).

The chain combines TRBV30 with TRBJ1-6, with 7 nucleotides matching TRBD1. Germline V CDR1 and CDR2: GTSNPN, SVGIG (reference sequence). The CDR3 is made up of 12 amino acids. CDR3 protein: CAWDSNNSPLHF. CDR3 coding DNA: TGTGCTTGGGACAGCAATAATTCACCCCTCCACTTT.

This clonotype was detected a few times. CDR3 in amino acids: CSALTRETQYF. CDR3 nucleotides: TGCAGTGCTTTAACCAGGGAGACCCAGTACTTC. The V call is TRBV20-1, the J call TRBJ2-5, with D uncertain. V dropped 5 bases and J dropped 5 bases, with 9 bases sitting between them. CDR3 size: 11 residues. CDR1 is DFQATT and CDR2 is SNEGSKA in the germline V gene (reference sequence).

This clonotype came up many times. The chain employs TRBV7-2 and TRBJ2-1, with D perhaps matching TRBD1 (6 bases). The germline CDR1 and CDR2 sequences are SGHTA and FQGNSA. Trimming left V 2 bases short and J 2 bases short, with 16 bases between. The CDR3 is made up of 17 amino acids. The CDR3 loop is CASSLRATGLTYNEQFF. In DNA, the CDR3 is TGTGCCAGCAGCTTAAGGGCCACAGGGTTAACCTACAATGAGCAGTTCTTC.

This clonotype appeared many times. V gene TRBV27 combines with J gene TRBJ2-1; perhaps TRBD2 as D (5 bases). Germline V CDR1 and CDR2: MNHEY, SMNVEV (reference sequence). Trimming took off 5 bases at V and 1 base at J, with 12 bases between the two ends. The CDR3 contains 15 residues. Here the CDR3 reads CASSLTRDSYNEQFF. The CDR3 DNA reads TGTGCCAGCAGTCTTACTAGGGATTCCTACAATGAGCAGTTCTTC.

This clonotype was detected ten times or more. V and J are TRBV3-1 and TRBJ1-2; no clear D gene. The CDR3 extends over 12 amino acids. V gave up 4 bases and J gave up 6 bases, with 9 bases separating them. Germline V lookup: CDR1 LGHDT, CDR2 YNNKEL (reference sequence). CDR3 sequence reads: CASSRDGNGYTF. Here the CDR3 DNA reads TGTGCCAGCAGCCGAGACGGAAATGGCTACACCTTC. The full variable domain, in which reference TRBV3-1 and TRBJ1-2 provide the parts outside the CDR3, is DTAVSQTPKYLVTQMGNDKSIKCEQNLGHDTMYWYKQDSKKFLKIMFSYNNKELIINETVPNRFSPKSPDKAHLNLHINSLELGDSAVYFCASSRDGNGYTFGSGTRLTVV.

This clonotype was detected many times. The CDR3 region is CASSQGWDSGEQFF. In nucleotides, the CDR3 is TGTGCCAGCAGCCAAGGGTGGGATAGCGGCGAGCAGTTCTTC. The gene calls are TRBV14 and TRBJ2-1; TRBD2 might be the D (6 bases). Germline V gives CDR1 SGHDN, CDR2 FVKESK. CDR3 length: 14 amino acids. The V end was cut by 1 base, the J end by 10 bases, with 14 bases between.

In this sample, this clonotype turned up many times. The J gene is TRBJ2-6, the V gene TRBV7-2; tentatively, D is TRBD1 or TRBD2 (6 bases each). V gave up 4 bases and J gave up 2 bases, with 9 bases separating them. This CDR3 has 15 amino acids. The germline gives CDR1 SGHTA, CDR2 FQGNSA. Here the CDR3 DNA reads TGTGCCAGCAGCTCGAGGGGGGCTGGGGCCAACGTCCTGACTTTC. It encodes CASSSRGAGANVLTF.

In this sample, this clonotype turned up many times. The chain uses TRBV14 and TRBJ1-3; D may be TRBD1 (6 bases). CDR1 and CDR2 from the germline V gene are SGHDN and FVKESK. CDR3 length: 16 amino acids. Trimming cost V 3 bases and J 0 bases, with 12 bases left between them. The DNA for the CDR3 is TGTGCCAGCAGCCAGCCTGACAGGTCCTCTGGAAACACCATATATTTT. Translation: CASSQPDRSSGNTIYF.

This clonotype was seen at least ten times. This chain uses TRBV29-1 with TRBJ2-5; 12 bases match TRBD1. Germline loops: CDR1 SQVTM, CDR2 ANQGSEA. Trimming removed 3 bases from V and 6 bases from J; junction bases left unmatched: 2. The CDR3 covers 13 residues. The CDR3 spells CSVEGQGAQTQYF. The CDR3 coding sequence is TGCAGCGTTGAGGGACAGGGGGCGCAGACCCAGTACTTC.

This clonotype was seen ten or more times. The chain carries TRBV7-9 and TRBJ2-7; TRBD2 might be the D (5 bases). Germline assignment: CDR1 SEHNR and CDR2 FQNEAQ (reference sequence). V lost 6 bases, J lost 4 bases, and 10 bases lay in between. The CDR3 contains 12 residues. The CDR3 DNA reads as TGTGCCAGCAGTGTTGGGGAGTACGAGCAGTACTTC. It yields the protein CASSVGEYEQYF.

This clonotype was detected many times. The gene calls are TRBV6-4 and TRBJ2-3; TRBD2 agrees at 8 bases. The CDR3 extends over 15 amino acids. From germline, CDR1 is MRHNA and CDR2 SNTAGT. V dropped 1 base and J dropped 4; count of bases not matched to a gene: 4. CDR3 coding DNA: TGTGCCAGCAGTGACTTAAGCGGGGGACCAGATACGCAGTATTTT. This gives the protein CASSDLSGGPDTQYF.

Many counts were recorded for this clonotype. This chain links TRBV13 with TRBJ2-3; no firm D call. The CDR3 has 11 residues. Trimming took 3 bases from V and 5 from J, leaving 3 bases between them. Germline V gene sequence: CDR1 PRHDT, CDR2 FYEKMQ (reference sequence). This CDR3 is CASSFIDTQYF. CDR3 coding DNA: TGTGCCAGCAGCTTCATAGATACGCAGTATTTT.

Remarks on this clonotype: A far larger clone lies a single base away; this is likely a read error. This rearrangement joins TRBV11-2 to TRBJ2-1; a weak D match, TRBD2 (5 bases). This CDR3 comprises 14 residues. CDR1 and CDR2 (germline): SGHAT, FQNNGV. Trimming stripped 1 base from V and 13 bases from J, with 17 bases between. The CDR3 sequence: CASSLGQKWETQFF. CDR3 bases: TGTGCCAGCAGCTTAGGGCAAAAATGGGAGACCCAGTTCTTC.

This clonotype was observed many times. The chain joins TRBV5-1 to TRBJ2-2, with 8 bases lining up with TRBD2. V shed 0 bases, J shed 7 bases, and the junction held 5 bases outside the gene matches. CDR3 size: 15 residues. In germline, CDR1 is SGHRS, CDR2 YFSETQ. CDR3 sequence (DNA): TGCGCCAGCAGCTTGGGTAGCGGGATGAGCGGGGAGCTGTTTTTT. Amino acid sequence: CASSLGSGMSGELFF.

The sample holds many counts of this clonotype. The CDR3 region is CSASPDSVGQPQHF. The CDR3 bases are TGCAGTGCTAGCCCGGACAGCGTGGGCCAGCCCCAGCATTTT. The chain couples TRBV20-1 to TRBJ1-5; tentatively, D is TRBD1 (6 bases). Trimming took off 3 bases at V and 7 bases at J, with 16 bases between the two ends. The CDR3 is 14 amino acids. The germline V gene has CDR1 DFQATT and CDR2 SNEGSKA (reference sequence).

By proportion, this clonotype is medium-sized. The CDR3 nucleotides are TGTGCCAGCAGTTTATTTGGCAGGGGAAACTACGAGCAGTACTTC. Amino acids: CASSLFGRGNYEQYF. The chain is built from TRBV12-3 or TRBV12-4 and TRBJ2-7; the D gene is possibly TRBD1 (6 bases). The V and J ends lost 2 bases and 3 bases respectively, with 14 bases between them. There are 15 residues in the CDR3.

The chain employs TRBV6-8 and TRBJ2-7, with a tentative D call TRBD2 (7 bases). The J call may be incorrect, as the DNA end agrees better with TRBJ2-5. The CDR3 runs to 14 residues. CDR1 is MNHGY and CDR2 is SAAAGT in the germline V gene. The chain's CDR3 is CASSKGGGQETQYF. The DNA for the CDR3 is TGTGCCAGCAGTAAGGGGGGGGGCCAAGAGACCCAGTACTTC.

This clonotype was counted at least ten times. V gene TRBV20-1 combines with J gene TRBJ2-7; 8 bases are a match to TRBD2. V was pared by 6 bases and J by 2 bases, with 6 bases of the junction left unmatched. In germline, CDR1 is DFQATT, CDR2 SNEGSKA (reference sequence). CDR3 length: 13 residues. The CDR3 spells CSALPSGPYEQYF. The CDR3 DNA is TGCAGTGCCCTTCCTAGCGGGCCCTACGAGCAGTACTTC.

This clonotype was seen a single time. A read error likely explains this, since a far larger clone differs by one base. V is TRBV5-4 and J is TRBJ2-1; 7 nucleotides align to TRBD1. There are 13 residues in the CDR3. Germline V CDR1 and CDR2: SGHNT, YYREEE (reference sequence). The V and J ends lost 2 bases and 10 bases, in that order; junction bases with no gene match: 6. The CDR3 spells CASSLTGVDEQFF. The DNA of the CDR3 is TGTGCCAGCAGCTTAACAGGGGTGGACGAGCAGTTCTTC.

This chain links TRBV12-3 or TRBV12-4 with TRBJ1-1; unclear D gene. Trimming stripped 2 bases from V and 10 bases from J, with 17 bases between. This CDR3 spans 14 amino acids. DNA of the CDR3: TGTGCCAGCAGTTTAAGGGCGACTAGCGGGGTAGCTTTCTTT. Its protein product is CASSLRATSGVAFF.

The chain couples TRBV28 to TRBJ1-2, with no clear D. Germline CDR1 reads MDHEN; CDR2 reads SYDVKM. The CDR3 sequence is 11 residues long. The CDR3 protein is CATGQNYGYTF. CDR3 bases: TGTGCTACCGGCCAGAACTATGGCTACACCTTC.

This clonotype was seen repeatedly, ten times or more. V gene TRBV7-6 combines with J gene TRBJ2-7; 7 bases are a match to TRBD1. Looked up from germline, CDR1 is SGHVS and CDR2 is FNYEAQ. This CDR3 has 16 amino acids. After removal of 5 bases from V and 0 bases from J, the junction contained 10 bases not matched to a gene. The CDR3 loop reads CASSRPRGDSSYEQYF. Written as DNA, the CDR3 is TGTGCCAGCAGCCGCCCCAGAGGGGACAGCTCCTACGAGCAGTACTTC.

This clonotype was detected many times. This rearrangement joins TRBV5-6 to TRBJ2-1; D is undetermined. Germline-derived CDR1 and CDR2 are SGHDT and YYEEEE. The CDR3 runs 18 residues. V was trimmed by 4 bases and J by 4 bases, leaving 24 bases between them. The CDR3 region has the DNA TGTGCCAGCAGCCCCCCTGGGCTACCTGCTGAACAATACAATGAGCAGTTCTTC. Amino acids: CASSPPGLPAEQYNEQFF.